The clone carrying this T cell receptor (beta chain) came up a few times. Its antigen is still unknown. Using its own MiXCR run on the 5' RACE reads, TCRdb lists one record per CDR3 protein. The table has just over 350,000 distinct CDR3 sequences, about 15% seen once; the top ten hold less than 25%. The data are from a study of T-cell memory formation after mild COVID-19. Study-wide context: There were largely donor-specific TCR clusters. Study results and caveats: The SARS-CoV-2 specificity of second-wave clones reaching peak at day 37 remained unverified. Detection of some responders pre-infection suggested pre-existing cross-reactive memory T cells participated. Largely, contracting CD4+ clones fell within CM and EM, and contracting CD8+ clones within EMRA.

In germline, CDR1 is SGHTA, CDR2 FQGNSA. V was pared by 5 bases and J by 2 bases, with 8 bases of the junction left unmatched. The CDR3 totals 15 residues. The sample taken for sequencing was PBMCs or a T cell subset sorted from them (not recorded which). The clonotype comes from a man between 18 and 35 years old who had mild COVID-19 (a few samples of this study predate the infection). Cell type and time point are not known. V usage is TRBV7-2 and J usage is TRBJ2-7; TRBD1 matches at 8 bases. Written as DNA, the CDR3 is TGTGCCAGCAGCATTGACAGGGGCCTGACCTACGAGCAGTACTTC. Translation gives CASSIDRGLTYEQYF.